The next 24 T cell receptor beta chains were all read from a single sample in a study of T cell changes during pregnancy in multiple sclerosis. Some clones are missing from TCRdb's copy, which holds only in-frame ones; the method was immunoSEQ multiplex PCR. The sample has some 54,000 clones; 93% are singletons. Material: peripheral blood, obtained after pregnancy. Every receptor here comes from a female donor with multiple sclerosis, enrolled in a pregnancy study.

This chain uses TRBV9 with TRBJ1-3, with D hard to call. This CDR3 has 15 residues. Deletions cut 2 bases from V and 0 bases from J, with 9 bases between. Germline V lookup: CDR1 SGDLS, CDR2 YYNGEE. CDR3 sequence reads: CASSVSGSSGNTIYF. The DNA of the CDR3 is TGTGCCAGCAGCGTCTCAGGCAGCTCTGGAAACACCATATATTTT.

The genes are TRBV27 and TRBJ2-7, with no clear D. The length of the CDR3 is 13 residues. The germline V gene encodes CDR1 MNHEY and CDR2 SMNVEV (reference sequence). V was pared by 4 bases and J by 1 base, with 8 bases between. The CDR3 reads CASSSLLSYEQYF. DNA of the CDR3: TGTGCCAGCAGTTCCCTCTTGTCCTACGAGCAGTACTTC.

The chain uses TRBV7-9 and TRBJ2-7; weak D call: TRBD1 (7 bases). The germline V gene encodes CDR1 SEHNR and CDR2 FQNEAQ (reference sequence). This CDR3 region has 13 residues. V dropped 5 bases and J dropped 7 bases, with 15 bases sitting between them. CDR3 DNA: TGTGCCAGCAGCCGCGAGGGGGCGGGGGAGCAGTACTTC. This codes for CASSREGAGEQYF.

The chain has TRBV5-6 and TRBJ2-2; D is ambiguous. V was cut by 2 bases and J by 6 bases, with 11 bases left in between. Germline values: CDR1 SGHDT, CDR2 YYEEEE. The CDR3 is 14 amino acids. In DNA form, the CDR3 reads TGTGCCAGCAGCTTTAGGCAGGCCGCCGGGGAGCTGTTTTTT. Its protein product is CASSFRQAAGELFF. The full variable domain, in which reference TRBV5-6 and TRBJ2-2 provide the parts outside the CDR3, is DAGVTQSPTHLIKTRGQQVTLRCSPKSGHDTVSWYQQALGQGPQFIFQYYEEEERQRGNFPDRFSGHQFPNYSSELNVNALLLGDSALYLCASSFRQAAGELFFGEGSRLTVL.

The J gene is TRBJ1-1, the V gene TRBV5-6, with no clear D. Trimming took 2 bases from V and 4 from J, leaving 15 bases between them. Germline V CDR1 and CDR2: SGHDT, YYEEEE. This CDR3 has 15 amino acids. The DNA for the CDR3 is TGTGCCAGCAGCTTACTTAACCGGCCGGGCACTGAAGCTTTCTTT. It specifies CASSLLNRPGTEAFF.

V and J are TRBV27 and TRBJ2-7; TRBD2 is a possible D gene (7 bases). CDR3 length: 17 amino acids. Trimming removed 6 bases from V and 5 bases from J, with 26 bases in between. Germline lookup yields CDR1 MNHEY and CDR2 SMNVEV (reference sequence). The CDR3 sequence: CASSLAARGAWGHEQYF. In nucleotides, the CDR3 is TGTGCCAGCAGCCTAGCGGCAAGGGGGGCTTGGGGCCACGAGCAGTACTTC.

This sequence joins TRBV7-9 and TRBJ2-1; 8 positions agree with TRBD2. Unmatched junction bases numbered 11, after V lost 6 bases and J lost 4 bases. The germline V gene encodes CDR1 SEHNR and CDR2 FQNEAQ (reference sequence). The CDR3 is 16 amino acids. The CDR3: CASRLPGTREYNEQFF. The DNA of the CDR3 is TGTGCCAGCAGGCTACCCGGGACTAGAGAGTACAATGAGCAGTTCTTC.

The CDR3 DNA reads TGTGCCAGCAGTTACTCGTTGTCTTCTTCCTACAATGAGCAGTTCTTC. Its protein product is CASSYSLSSSYNEQFF. V usage is TRBV6-5 and J usage is TRBJ2-1, with unresolved D. Germline assignment: CDR1 MNHEY and CDR2 SVGAGI. This CDR3 is built from 16 residues. The V gene lost 0 bases and the J gene lost 1 base, with 10 bases spanning the gap.

This clone was detected once. The chain employs TRBV5-1 and TRBJ2-7; 11 bases line up with TRBD1. CDR3 size: 14 residues. The J segment lost 6 bases and the V segment lost 0 bases, leaving 2 bases of the junction unmatched. Germline loops: CDR1 SGHRS, CDR2 YFSETQ. This chain's CDR3 is CASSLDGQGAEQYF. The CDR3 DNA follows: TGCGCCAGCAGCTTGGACGGACAGGGGGCCGAGCAGTACTTC.

The chain combines TRBV18 with TRBJ1-5, with unresolved D. There are 13 residues in the CDR3. Germline V lookup: CDR1 KGHSH, CDR2 LQKENI. V was trimmed by 2 bases and J by 4 bases, leaving 6 bases between them. In DNA form, the CDR3 reads TGTGCCAGCTCACCAGAGATGAATCAGCCCCAGCATTTT. It specifies CASSPEMNQPQHF.

The V and J genes are TRBV11-2 and TRBJ2-7; 16 nucleotides match TRBD2. This CDR3 is 16 amino acids long. The ends lost 5 bases at V and 5 bases at J; junction bases unmatched: 6. CDR1 and CDR2 from the germline V gene are SGHAT and FQNNGV. The CDR3 DNA sequence: TGTGCCAGCAGCCAAGGGACTAGCGGGAGGGTAAACGAGCAGTACTTC. Translated: CASSQGTSGRVNEQYF.

The J gene is TRBJ1-2, the V gene TRBV18; TRBD1 might be the D (6 bases). This CDR3 is built from 14 residues. Trimming stripped 3 bases from V and 6 bases from J, with 14 bases between. Germline lookup yields CDR1 KGHSH and CDR2 LQKENI. CDR3 sequence (DNA): TGTGCCAGCTCACCCAGGGATTCAGGGGATGGCTACACCTTC. Amino acids: CASSPRDSGDGYTF.

This rearrangement joins TRBV7-3 to TRBJ2-5; 11 bases align to TRBD2. The germline V gene has CDR1 SGHTA and CDR2 FQGTGA. V was pared by 1 base and J by 13 bases, with 5 bases of the junction left unmatched. This CDR3 spans 13 amino acids. The CDR3 DNA follows: TGTGCCAGCAGCTTAAAGGGTAGCGGGAGGGTGTACTTC. As protein: CASSLKGSGRVYF.

This rearrangement joins TRBV7-9 to TRBJ1-5; D may be TRBD1 (5 bases). Germline CDR1 and CDR2: SEHNR and FQNEAQ (reference sequence). CDR3 length: 16 amino acids. V shed 5 bases and J shed 2 bases, with 16 bases lying between them. The CDR3 DNA reads TGTGCCAGCAGCGCGGCGGGACGGCATGGCAATCAGCCCCAGCATTTT. Its translation is CASSAAGRHGNQPQHF.

The chain links TRBV20-1 to TRBJ2-7; no clear D. V shed 0 bases and J shed 6 bases, with 6 bases lying between them. Looked up from germline, CDR1 is DFQATT and CDR2 is SNEGSKA (reference sequence). The CDR3 has 11 amino acids. This chain's CDR3 is CSARDLFEQYF. CDR3 nucleotide sequence: TGCAGTGCTAGAGATCTGTTCGAGCAGTACTTC.

This clone was picked up one time. J is TRBJ2-1 and V is TRBV4-3; 8 bases fit TRBD2. This CDR3 contains 16 residues. The V gene end was trimmed by 3 bases and the J gene end by 5 bases; junction bases not matched to a gene: 9. Germline lookup yields CDR1 LGHNA and CDR2 YSLEER. The CDR3: CASSQDPGGPNNEQFF. The CDR3 nucleotides read TGCGCCAGCAGCCAGGACCCGGGAGGGCCCAACAATGAGCAGTTCTTC.

The V gene is TRBV19, the J gene TRBJ2-7; 8 positions agree with TRBD1. V was clipped by 3 bases and J by 1 base; unmatched bases: 2. CDR3 length: 14 amino acids. Per the germline V gene, CDR1 is LNHDA and CDR2 is SQIVND (reference sequence). The DNA for the CDR3 is TGTGCCAGTAGTATGGGACAGGTTTCCTACGAGCAGTACTTC. Translating it yields CASSMGQVSYEQYF.

This rearrangement joins TRBV18 to TRBJ2-2, with D unclear. Germline V gene sequence: CDR1 KGHSH, CDR2 LQKENI. The germline V and J ends were trimmed by 2 bases and 1 base, with 5 bases remaining between them. This CDR3 contains 14 residues. The CDR3 sequence is CASSPEVNTGELFF. The CDR3 DNA reads as TGTGCCAGCTCACCAGAGGTGAACACCGGGGAGCTGTTTTTT. Variable domain in full (rest from reference TRBV18 and TRBJ2-2): NAGVMQNPRHLVRRRGQEARLRCSPMKGHSHVYWYRQLPEEGLKFMVYLQKENIIDESGMPKERFSAEFPKEGPSILRIQQVVRGDSAAYFCASSPEVNTGELFFGEGSRLTVL.

The V and J genes are TRBV5-6 and TRBJ2-7, with TRBD2 identical over 10 bases. The CDR3 is 19 amino acids. Germline-derived CDR1 and CDR2 are SGHDT and YYEEEE. The V segment lost 1 base and the J segment 2 bases; nucleotides outside the gene matches: 15. The CDR3 sequence is CASSLSLFLAGARTYEQYF. CDR3 in DNA: TGTGCCAGCAGCTTGTCATTGTTTCTAGCGGGAGCCCGGACCTACGAGCAGTACTTC.

V usage is TRBV21-1 and J usage is TRBJ1-2; TRBD1 was called by the table and not checked on the DNA. TRBV21-1 is termed a pseudogene. The CDR3 is 16 amino acids. CDR3 sequence (DNA): TGTGCCAGCAGCAAGGGGACAGGGCCCAAAGTAGGAGGCTACACCTTC. Translation gives CASSKGTGPKVGGYTF.

The genes are TRBV30 and TRBJ2-2, with TRBD2 matching 7 bases. The germline CDR1 and CDR2 sequences are GTSNPN and SVGIG (reference sequence). The CDR3 has 15 residues. V trimming: 5 bases; J trimming: 1 base; junction bases outside the gene matches: 7. The CDR3 region has the DNA TGTGCCTGGTCCCTAAGGACTAGGAACACCGGGGAGCTGTTTTTT. Protein: CAWSLRTRNTGELFF.

The gene calls are TRBV13 and TRBJ2-5; no reliable D call. From germline, CDR1 is PRHDT and CDR2 FYEKMQ (reference sequence). This CDR3 has 11 residues. V lost 5 bases to trimming and J lost 2 bases, with 3 bases between them. CDR3 coding DNA: TGTGCCAGCAGCCTTCAAGAGACCCAGTACTTC. Protein: CASSLQETQYF.

The V and J genes are TRBV7-2 and TRBJ1-1; 7 nucleotides agree with TRBD1. The CDR3 is 14 residues long. CDR1 is SGHTA and CDR2 is FQGNSA in the germline V gene. With 3 bases clipped from V and 0 bases from J, the junction kept 1 base outside the gene matches. CDR3 sequence reads: CASSLTGLNTEAFF. The CDR3 nucleotides read TGTGCCAGCAGCTTGACAGGGTTGAACACTGAAGCTTTCTTT.

The rearrangement uses TRBV9 and TRBJ2-1; TRBD2 is a possible D gene (6 bases). The CDR3 totals 16 residues. Germline V CDR1 and CDR2: SGDLS, YYNGEE. V lost 0 bases, J lost 1 base, and 11 bases lay in between. CDR3 in DNA: TGTGCCAGCAGCGTAGATTTGGGGGGATCCTACAATGAGCAGTTCTTC. It specifies CASSVDLGGSYNEQFF.